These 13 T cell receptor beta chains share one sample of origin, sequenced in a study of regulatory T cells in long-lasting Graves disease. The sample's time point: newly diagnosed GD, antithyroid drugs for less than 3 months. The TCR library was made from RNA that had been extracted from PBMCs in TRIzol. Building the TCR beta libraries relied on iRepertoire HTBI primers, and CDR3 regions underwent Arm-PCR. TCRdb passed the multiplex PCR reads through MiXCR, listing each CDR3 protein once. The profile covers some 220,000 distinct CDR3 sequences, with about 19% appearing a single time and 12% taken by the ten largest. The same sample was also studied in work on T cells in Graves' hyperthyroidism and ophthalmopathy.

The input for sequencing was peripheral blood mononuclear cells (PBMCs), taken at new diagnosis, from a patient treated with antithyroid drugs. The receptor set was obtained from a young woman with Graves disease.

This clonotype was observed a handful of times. CDR3 region: CASRKAGGHEQFF. CDR3 nucleotides: TGTGCCAGCAGGAAAGCGGGAGGGCATGAGCAGTTCTTC. This rearrangement joins TRBV6-1 to TRBJ2-1; 10 nucleotides match TRBD2. Germline loops: CDR1 MNHNS, CDR2 SASEGT. Trimming at V came to 6 bases and at J to 8 bases, leaving 4 bases not matched to a gene. The CDR3 runs 13 residues.

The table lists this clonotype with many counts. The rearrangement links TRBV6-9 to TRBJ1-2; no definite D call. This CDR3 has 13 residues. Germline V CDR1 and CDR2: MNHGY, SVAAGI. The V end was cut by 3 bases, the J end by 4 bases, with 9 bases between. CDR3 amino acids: CASSYSSSYGYTF. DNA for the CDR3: TGTGCCAGCAGTTACAGCAGTTCCTATGGCTACACCTTC.

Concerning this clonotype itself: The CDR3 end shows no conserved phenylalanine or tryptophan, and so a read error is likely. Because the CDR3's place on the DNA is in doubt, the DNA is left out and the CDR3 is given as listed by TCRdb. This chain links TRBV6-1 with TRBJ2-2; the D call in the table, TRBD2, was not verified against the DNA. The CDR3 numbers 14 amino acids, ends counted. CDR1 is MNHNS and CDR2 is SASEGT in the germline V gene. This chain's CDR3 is CATEYSGRGGEPFV.

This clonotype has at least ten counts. CDR3 in amino acids: CASREGWQETQYF. The CDR3 nucleotides read TGTGCCAGCAGGGAGGGATGGCAAGAGACCCAGTACTTC. This chain connects TRBV2 to TRBJ2-5; TRBD2 is a possible D gene (6 bases). Trimming shortened V by 6 bases and J by 2 bases, and 10 bases separated the two germline ends. The length of the CDR3 is 13 residues. Looked up from germline, CDR1 is SNHLY and CDR2 is FYNNEI. The full variable domain, rest sourced from reference TRBV2 and TRBJ2-5, is EPEVTQTPSHQVTQMGQEVILRCVPISNHLYFYWYRQILGQKVEFLVSFYNNEISEKSEIFDDQFSVERPDGSNFTLKIRSTKLEDSAMYFCASREGWQETQYFGPGTRLLVL.

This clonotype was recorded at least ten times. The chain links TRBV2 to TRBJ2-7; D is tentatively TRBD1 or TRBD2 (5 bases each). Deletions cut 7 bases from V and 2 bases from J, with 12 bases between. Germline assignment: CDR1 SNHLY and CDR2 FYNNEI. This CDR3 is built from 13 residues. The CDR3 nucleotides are TGTGCCAGCATCGGGGACCGACCCTACGAGCAGTACTTC. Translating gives CASIGDRPYEQYF.

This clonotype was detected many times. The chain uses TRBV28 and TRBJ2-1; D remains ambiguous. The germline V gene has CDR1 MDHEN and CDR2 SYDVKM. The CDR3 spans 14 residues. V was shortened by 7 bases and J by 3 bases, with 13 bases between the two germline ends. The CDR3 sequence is CASTTTGFYNEQFF. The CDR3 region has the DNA TGTGCCAGCACCACAACGGGTTTCTACAATGAGCAGTTCTTC.

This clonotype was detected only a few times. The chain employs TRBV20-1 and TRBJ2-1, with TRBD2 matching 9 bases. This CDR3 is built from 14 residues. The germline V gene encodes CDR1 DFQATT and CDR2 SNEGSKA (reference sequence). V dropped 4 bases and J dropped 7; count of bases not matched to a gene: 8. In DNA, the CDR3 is TGCAGTGCTACCGTAGCGGGAGTCTTTAATGAGCAGTTCTTC. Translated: CSATVAGVFNEQFF.

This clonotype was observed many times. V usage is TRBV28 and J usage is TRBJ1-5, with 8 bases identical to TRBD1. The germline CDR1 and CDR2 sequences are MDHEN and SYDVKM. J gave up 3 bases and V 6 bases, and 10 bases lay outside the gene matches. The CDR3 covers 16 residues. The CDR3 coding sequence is TGTGCCAGCAGGTCCCTTCAGGGGGCAGACAATCAGCCCCAGCATTTT. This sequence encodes CASRSLQGADNQPQHF.

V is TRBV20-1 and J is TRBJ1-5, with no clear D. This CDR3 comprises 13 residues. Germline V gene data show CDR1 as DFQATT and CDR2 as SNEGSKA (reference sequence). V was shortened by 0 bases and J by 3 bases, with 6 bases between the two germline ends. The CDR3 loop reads CSARDTSNQPQHF. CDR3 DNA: TGCAGTGCTAGAGACACTTCCAATCAGCCCCAGCATTTT.

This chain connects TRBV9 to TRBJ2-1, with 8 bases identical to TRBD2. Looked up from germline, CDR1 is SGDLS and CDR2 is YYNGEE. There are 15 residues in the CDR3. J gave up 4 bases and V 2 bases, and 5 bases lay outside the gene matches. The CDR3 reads CASSVRGGLYNEQFF. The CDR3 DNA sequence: TGTGCCAGCAGCGTTCGGGGGGGCCTTTACAATGAGCAGTTCTTC.

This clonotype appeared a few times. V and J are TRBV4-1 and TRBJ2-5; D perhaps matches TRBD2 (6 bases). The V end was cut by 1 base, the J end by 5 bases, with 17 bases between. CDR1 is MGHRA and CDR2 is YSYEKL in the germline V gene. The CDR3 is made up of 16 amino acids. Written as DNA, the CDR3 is TGCGCCAGCAGCCAAGTAGGGACGAGGAGCGGGGAGACCCAGTACTTC. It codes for CASSQVGTRSGETQYF.

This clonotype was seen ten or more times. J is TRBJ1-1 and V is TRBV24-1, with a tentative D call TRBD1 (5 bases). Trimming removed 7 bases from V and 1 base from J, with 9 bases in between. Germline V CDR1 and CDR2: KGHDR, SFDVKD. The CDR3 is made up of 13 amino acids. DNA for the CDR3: TGTGCCACCAGGGAAGGGACGAACACTGAAGCTTTCTTT. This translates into CATREGTNTEAFF.

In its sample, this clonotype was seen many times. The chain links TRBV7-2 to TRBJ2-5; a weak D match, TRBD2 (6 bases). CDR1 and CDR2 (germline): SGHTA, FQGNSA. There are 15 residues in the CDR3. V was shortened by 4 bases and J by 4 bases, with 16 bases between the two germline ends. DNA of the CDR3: TGTGCCAGCAGCTGGGACTCCTCGCGAGGAGAGACCCAGTACTTC. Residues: CASSWDSSRGETQYF.